This TCR beta chain was found in a study of T cells in Graves' hyperthyroidism and ophthalmopathy (dated by TCRdb to about 2019). For the study in its entirety: Peripheral blood samples were taken at initial diagnosis, before any treatment was given. Following sampling, methimazole starting at 30 mg daily was given to hyperthyroidism patients, and high-dose intravenous methylprednisolone was given to ophthalmopathy patients. In addition, the study compared T-cell repertoires in thyroid tissue and in blood from a handful of Graves' hyperthyroidism patients. According to the paper, TCR Vbeta CDR3 sequencing was carried out on about 140 peripheral blood samples, which came from under 50 ophthalmopathy, 75 or so hyperthyroidism and approximately 17 progressor patients. Prospective prediction of ophthalmopathy was tested in an independent validation cohort of approximately 18 hyperthyroidism patients and some 17 patients who later progressed to ophthalmopathy. To identify TCR V-J signatures that set the groups apart, the researchers used a discovery cohort of 90 to 100 patients, made up of roughly 40 with Graves' ophthalmopathy and about 60 with stable Graves' hyperthyroidism. The 100 discovery patients were randomly split 7:3 into training and test sets. What the work shows at the level of the full study, not this receptor alone: Sample size was not statistically predetermined, and blinding of investigators to group allocation was not performed. A model built on a 13 V-J signature distinguished ophthalmopathy from stable hyperthyroidism, reaching roughly 88% sensitivity and around 81% specificity in cross-validation and 80%/75% in testing. In validation, the model predicted progression to ophthalmopathy a median of 6.5 months before onset, with around 70% sensitivity and about 75% specificity. Blood samples also contained most of the expanded thyroid clonotypes (frequency above 0.001), which suggests that blood repertoires may reflect thyroid immune responses.

TCR beta CDR3 regions were amplified from RNA transcripts. The TCR CDR3 was subjected to a first round of RT-PCR using the HTBI primer set and the Qiagen OneStep RT-PCR kit. The libraries were constructed in a second round of multiplex PCR and then size-selected and purified. The libraries were sequenced on an Illumina HiSeq2000 using paired-end 100 bp reads. The authors processed their data as follows. SOAPnuke was used to process the raw data, throwing out any read that contained adapters or uncalled bases, had a mean Phred below 15, or lacked an exact constant-primer or identifier match. COPE v1.2.5 was used to merge the high-quality paired reads, and each unique nucleotide sequence was defined as a clonotype. MiTCR v1.1 was used to align clonotypes to the IMGT TRBV, TRBD and TRBJ reference segments. The analysis included only V-J combinations with a frequency above 0.0001, which together covered approximately 99% of the repertoires. A TCS score was defined as the ratio of F50 (clonal expansion) to E x V (chaos), with BLOSUM62-based TCRdist applied between CDR3 peptides within each V-J. Welch's t-statistics and random forest reduced fewer than 600 V-J features to 13, which were used in a naive Bayes classifier (R e1071). TCRdb trimmed the raw reads at Q25, called clones with MiXCR and kept productive beta chains. A single entry per CDR3 protein holds the most common genes and DNA from its merged rows. TCRdb's processing, not the study's, gives the V and J calls here. The sample records 500,000 to 750,000 distinct CDR3 sequences, approximately 14% of which are singletons. Roughly 7% of the sample belongs to the ten largest clones.

Moderately to severely active disease, a Clinical Activity Score of at least 3, a NOSPECS grade of at least 4, and a duration under 3 months were present in ophthalmopathy patients. Exclusion was applied to patients with uncontrolled infections, other autoimmune diseases, pregnancy or lactation. Diagnoses were based on clinical symptoms, serum thyroxine and TRAb, thyroid ultrasound and orbital computed tomography. Ficoll-Paque density gradient centrifugation was used to isolate PBMCs from around 10 ml of fresh peripheral blood. Trizol reagent was used to extract total RNA, and RNA quality was then checked on an Agilent 2100 Bioanalyzer. Compared with germline, V lacks 0 bases and J lacks 4 bases; bases without a gene match: 1. Spanning cysteine to phenylalanine, the CDR3 consists of 15 amino acids. The DNA shown is the 45-base CDR3, in frame from base 1. The CDR1 and CDR2 encoded by the germline V gene are SGHRS and YFSETQ.

This clonotype was recorded many times. It has no known antigen specificity. No clone much larger than this one lies a single base away; base qualities are absent. The chain couples TRBV5-1 to TRBJ2-3; 11 bases in between match TRBD2. The source is a woman between 18 and 29 years old with Graves' ophthalmopathy. Sequencing used blood. The DNA sequence is as follows: TGCGCCAGCAGCTTGGCACTAGCGGGAGCAGATACGCAGTATTTT. It specifies CASSLALAGADTQYF.